This TCR beta chain derives from a study of CD8 T cells in Susac syndrome. Study-wide results and limits: An acknowledgment was made by the study that its TCR sequencing and HLA analysis involved relatively few individuals.

Random hexamers were used to reverse transcribe about 0.5 to 1 ug of RNA. TCR beta CDR3 was amplified by immunoSEQ multiplex PCR. This amplification extended across 54 Vbeta and 13 Jbeta segments. TCRdb called the immunoSEQ multiplex PCR reads again in MiXCR, with one record for every CDR3 protein. This sample has roughly 200,000 distinct CDR3 sequences; 85% to 95% occur once, and the top ten carry 0.15% to 0.2%. Turning to this clonotype: Its antigen is undetermined.

Sequencing of TCR beta drew on CD8+ and CD4+ T cells from blood. V gave up 3 bases and J gave up 0 bases; unmatched junction bases: 5. CDR1 and CDR2 from the germline V gene are DFQATT and SNEGSKA (reference sequence). The CDR3 has 15 residues. The sequencing input was CD8+ T cells from PBMCs. This receptor was obtained from a human donor with multiple sclerosis. This sequence joins TRBV20-1 and TRBJ2-3, with TRBD1 identical over 8 bases. The DNA of the CDR3 is TGCAGTGCTAGTTGGACAGGGTCTAGCACAGATACGCAGTATTTT. Translation: CSASWTGSSTDTQYF.